One sample yielded the 14 T cell receptor beta chains listed below, sequenced in a study of T cells in Graves' hyperthyroidism and ophthalmopathy. The CDR3 regions of TCR beta were amplified from RNA transcripts. The HTBI set primed first-round TCR CDR3 RT-PCR. TCRdb re-called the multiplex PCR reads with MiXCR, one entry per CDR3 protein. The repertoire holds 560,000 or so distinct CDR3 sequences, with 46% as singletons. Sequencing input: peripheral blood or thyroid tissue (not recorded which). These receptors all come from a woman under 30 with Graves' hyperthyroidism.

V and J are TRBV7-9 and TRBJ1-1, with 8 bases fitting TRBD1. CDR1 and CDR2 (germline): SEHNR, FQNEAQ (reference sequence). This CDR3 contains 14 residues. J gave up 5 bases and V 5 bases, and 7 bases lay outside the gene matches. The CDR3 loop is CASSTQGAGTEAFF. In DNA, the CDR3 is TGTGCCAGCAGCACCCAGGGGGCTGGTACTGAAGCTTTCTTT.

Only a few counts were recorded for this clonotype. The V and J genes are TRBV7-3 and TRBJ1-5; TRBD1 might be the D (5 bases). This CDR3 is built from 15 residues. Germline lookup yields CDR1 SGHTA and CDR2 FQGTGA. Trimming cost V 5 bases and J 6 bases, with 17 bases left between them. The CDR3 reads CASSQDGPGSQPQHF. The DNA for the CDR3 is TGTGCCAGCAGCCAAGATGGGCCAGGGAGTCAGCCCCAGCATTTT.

This clonotype was seen many times. V gene TRBV5-1 combines with J gene TRBJ1-1, with D tentatively TRBD1 (6 bases). This CDR3 contains 13 residues. V lost 0 bases and J 8 bases, leaving 11 bases between the germline ends. Germline V CDR1 and CDR2: SGHRS, YFSETQ. CDR3 DNA sequence: TGCGCCAGCAGCTTGGAGCTTGGGACAGAAGCTTTCTTT. This sequence encodes CASSLELGTEAFF.

CDR3 region: CASSFSNGSSYEQYF. The CDR3 region has the DNA TGTGCCAGCAGCTTTTCTAACGGGAGCTCCTACGAGCAGTACTTC. V gene TRBV7-9 combines with J gene TRBJ2-7; possible D gene TRBD2, 6 bases. Germline V gene lookup returns CDR1 SEHNR and CDR2 FQNEAQ (reference sequence). This CDR3 is built from 15 residues. Trimming stripped 3 bases from V and 0 bases from J, with 12 bases between.

This clonotype was detected only a few times. The chain combines TRBV7-6 with TRBJ2-5; D not resolved. From germline, CDR1 is SGHVS and CDR2 FNYEAQ. The CDR3 is made up of 13 amino acids. The V and J ends lost 3 bases and 2 bases respectively, with 7 bases between them. The CDR3 loop reads CASSFRQQETQYF. The CDR3 region has the DNA TGTGCCAGCAGCTTTCGGCAACAAGAGACCCAGTACTTC.

CDR3 protein: CSVEDGTGGGGYTF. The CDR3 DNA reads TGCAGCGTTGAAGACGGGACAGGGGGCGGTGGCTACACCTTC. The rearrangement uses TRBV29-1 and TRBJ1-2; the match to TRBD1 covers 12 bases. Per the germline V gene, CDR1 is SQVTM and CDR2 is ANQGSEA. This CDR3 has 14 residues. Unmatched junction bases numbered 3, after V lost 0 bases and J lost 7 bases.

The CDR3 coding sequence is TGTGCCATCAGTGAGTCGGCGCCAGGGATTAGTTCACCCCTCCACTTT. Amino acid sequence: CAISESAPGISSPLHF. The chain is built from TRBV10-3 and TRBJ1-6; perhaps TRBD1 as D (5 bases). This CDR3 comprises 16 residues. V was shortened by 0 bases and J by 9 bases, with 15 bases between the two germline ends. Germline V gene lookup returns CDR1 ENHRY and CDR2 SYGVKD.

This clonotype was detected many times. The junction shows a germline mismatch at one end, possibly a read error. V and J are TRBV2 and TRBJ2-7; 8 nucleotides match TRBD2. Germline-derived CDR1 and CDR2 are SNHLY and FYNNEI. The CDR3 has 12 amino acids. The CDR3 loop reads CASSGTSYEQYF. The CDR3 nucleotides read TGCGCCAGCAGCGGGACTAGCTACGAGCAGTACTTC.

This clonotype has just a few counts. V usage is TRBV9 and J usage is TRBJ1-1, with a weak D call TRBD1 (5 bases). This CDR3 spans 15 amino acids. Germline values: CDR1 SGDLS, CDR2 YYNGEE. The V and J ends lost 3 bases and 1 base respectively, with 13 bases between them. CDR3 sequence (DNA): TGTGCCAGCAGCGCCGAAGGGCAGGGGAACACTGAAGCTTTCTTT. Its translation is CASSAEGQGNTEAFF.

This clonotype was recorded once. The genes are TRBV25-1 and TRBJ2-5; perhaps TRBD1 as D (5 bases). CDR3 size: 15 residues. Germline CDR1 MGHDK, CDR2 SYGVNS. Trimming removed 3 bases from V and 0 bases from J, with 11 bases in between. CDR3 in DNA: TGTGCCAGCAGTGATGGACATTCGTACCAAGAGACCCAGTACTTC. It translates to CASSDGHSYQETQYF.

The rearrangement links TRBV29-1 to TRBJ1-5; tentative D call: TRBD1 (6 bases). Germline V lookup: CDR1 SQVTM, CDR2 ANQGSEA. V gave up 8 bases and J gave up 8 bases, with 13 bases separating them. This CDR3 is 11 amino acids long. The CDR3 here is CSLGGFEPQHF. Written as DNA, the CDR3 is TGCAGCCTAGGGGGGTTCGAGCCCCAGCATTTT.

Comments on this clonotype: At one end the junction does not follow the germline gene, possibly because of a read error. The rearrangement links TRBV5-1 to TRBJ1-1; TRBD1 is a possible D gene (6 bases). This CDR3 has 13 residues. Germline values: CDR1 SGHRS, CDR2 YFSETQ. The CDR3 DNA reads TGCGCCAGCAGCTTGGACAGGGTCACTAAAGCTTTCTTT. This codes for CASSLDRVTKAFF. Variable domain in full (rest from reference TRBV5-1 and TRBJ1-1): KAGVTQTPRYLIKTRGQQVTLSCSPISGHRSVSWYQQTPGQGLQFLFEYFSETQRNKGNFPGRFSGRQFSNSRSEMNVSTLELGDSALYLCASSLDRVTKAFFGQGTRLTVV.

V and J are TRBV2 and TRBJ2-7; 8 positions match TRBD1. The CDR3 covers 13 residues. V dropped 3 bases and J dropped 2; count of bases not matched to a gene: 0. Germline CDR1 reads SNHLY; CDR2 reads FYNNEI. CDR3 sequence (DNA): TGTGCCAGCAGTGAGACAGGGGCCTACGAGCAGTACTTC. It specifies CASSETGAYEQYF. Using reference TRBV2 and TRBJ2-7 for the parts outside the CDR3, the full variable domain is EPEVTQTPSHQVTQMGQEVILRCVPISNHLYFYWYRQILGQKVEFLVSFYNNEISEKSEIFDDQFSVERPDGSNFTLKIRSTKLEDSAMYFCASSETGAYEQYFGPGTRLTVT.

A note on this clonotype: Its ends do not fully match the called genes, so a read error is possible. V usage is TRBV7-9 and J usage is TRBJ2-7; D perhaps matches TRBD2 (5 bases). Germline loops: CDR1 SEHNR, CDR2 FQNEAQ (reference sequence). The CDR3 totals 13 residues. DNA of the CDR3: TGTGCCAGCAGTGACGGGAACACCGGGGAGCTGTACTTC. Encoded protein: CASSDGNTGELYF.